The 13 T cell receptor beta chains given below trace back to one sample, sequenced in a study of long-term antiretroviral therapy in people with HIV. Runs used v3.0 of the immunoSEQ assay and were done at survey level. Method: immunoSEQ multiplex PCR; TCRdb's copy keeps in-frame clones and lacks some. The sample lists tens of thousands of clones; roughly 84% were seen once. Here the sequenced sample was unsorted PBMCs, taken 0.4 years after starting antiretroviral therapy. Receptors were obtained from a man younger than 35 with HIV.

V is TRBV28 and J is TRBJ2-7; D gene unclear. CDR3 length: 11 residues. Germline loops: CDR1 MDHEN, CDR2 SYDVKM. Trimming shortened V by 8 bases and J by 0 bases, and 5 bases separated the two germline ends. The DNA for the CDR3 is TGTGCCAGCGGACCCTCCTACGAGCAGTACTTC. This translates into CASGPSYEQYF.

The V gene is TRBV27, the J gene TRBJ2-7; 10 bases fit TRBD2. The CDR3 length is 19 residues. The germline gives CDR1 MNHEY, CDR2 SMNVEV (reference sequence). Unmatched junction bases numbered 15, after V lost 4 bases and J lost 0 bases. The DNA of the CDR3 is TGTGCCAGCAGTTCCATAGTGGGTAGCGGGAGGCTCTACTCCTACGAGCAGTACTTC. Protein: CASSSIVGSGRLYSYEQYF.

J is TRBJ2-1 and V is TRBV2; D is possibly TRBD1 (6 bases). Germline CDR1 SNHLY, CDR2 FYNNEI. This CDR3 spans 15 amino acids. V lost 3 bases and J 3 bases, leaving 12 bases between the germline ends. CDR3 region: CASSEGTLSYNEQFF. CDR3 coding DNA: TGTGCCAGCAGTGAGGGGACACTTAGCTACAATGAGCAGTTCTTC.

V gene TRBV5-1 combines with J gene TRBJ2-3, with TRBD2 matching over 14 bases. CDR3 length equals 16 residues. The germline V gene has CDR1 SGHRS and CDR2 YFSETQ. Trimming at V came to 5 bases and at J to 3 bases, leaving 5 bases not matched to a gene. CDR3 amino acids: CASSQGTSGRTDTQYF. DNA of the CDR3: TGCGCCAGCAGTCAAGGGACTAGCGGGAGAACAGATACGCAGTATTTT.

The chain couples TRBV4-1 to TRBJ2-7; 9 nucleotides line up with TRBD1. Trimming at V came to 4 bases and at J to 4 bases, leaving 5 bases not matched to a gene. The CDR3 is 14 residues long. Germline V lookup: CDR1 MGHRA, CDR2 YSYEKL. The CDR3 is CASSPPDRGYEQYF. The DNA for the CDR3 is TGCGCCAGCAGCCCTCCGGACAGGGGATACGAGCAGTACTTC.

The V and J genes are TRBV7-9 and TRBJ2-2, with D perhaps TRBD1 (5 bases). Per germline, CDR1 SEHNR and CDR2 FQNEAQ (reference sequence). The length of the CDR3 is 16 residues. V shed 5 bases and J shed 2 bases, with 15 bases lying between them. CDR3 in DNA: TGTGCCAGCAGCCCGGCGGCTGACAGAAACACCGGGGAGCTGTTTTTT. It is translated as CASSPAADRNTGELFF.

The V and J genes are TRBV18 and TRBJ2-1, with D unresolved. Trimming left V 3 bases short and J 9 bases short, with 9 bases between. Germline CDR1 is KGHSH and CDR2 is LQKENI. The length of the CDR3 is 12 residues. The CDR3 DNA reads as TGTGCCAGCTCACCGGTCCTGATTGAGCAGTTCTTC. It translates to CASSPVLIEQFF.

CDR3 in DNA: TGTGCCAGCAGCCCCGGCGGGACCCCGTTCTTC. Translated: CASSPGGTPFF. The V call is TRBV9, the J call TRBJ2-1, with a possible D match to TRBD2 (6 bases). Per the germline V gene, CDR1 is SGDLS and CDR2 is YYNGEE. V lost 4 bases, J lost 15 bases, and 14 bases lay in between. The CDR3 totals 11 residues. The full variable domain, in which reference TRBV9 and TRBJ2-1 provide the parts outside the CDR3, is DSGVTQTPKHLITATGQRVTLRCSPRSGDLSVYWYQQSLDQGLQFLIQYYNGEERAKGNILERFSAQQFPDLHSELNLSSLELGDSALYFCASSPGGTPFFGPGTRLTVL.

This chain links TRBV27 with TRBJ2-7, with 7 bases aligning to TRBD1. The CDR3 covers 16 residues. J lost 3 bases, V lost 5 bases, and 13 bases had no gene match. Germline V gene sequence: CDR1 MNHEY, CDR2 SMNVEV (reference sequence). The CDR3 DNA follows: TGTGCCAGCAGTCCTTCGACAGGGTATGTTCTCTACGAGCAGTACTTC. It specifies CASSPSTGYVLYEQYF.

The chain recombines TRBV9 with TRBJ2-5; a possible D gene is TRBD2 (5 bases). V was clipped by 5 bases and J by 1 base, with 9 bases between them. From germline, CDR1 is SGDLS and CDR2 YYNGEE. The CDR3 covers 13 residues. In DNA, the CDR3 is TGTGCCAGCAGTTGGACTCCCCAAGAGACCCAGTACTTC. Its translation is CASSWTPQETQYF. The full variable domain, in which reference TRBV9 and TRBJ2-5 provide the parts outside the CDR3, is DSGVTQTPKHLITATGQRVTLRCSPRSGDLSVYWYQQSLDQGLQFLIQYYNGEERAKGNILERFSAQQFPDLHSELNLSSLELGDSALYFCASSWTPQETQYFGPGTRLLVL.

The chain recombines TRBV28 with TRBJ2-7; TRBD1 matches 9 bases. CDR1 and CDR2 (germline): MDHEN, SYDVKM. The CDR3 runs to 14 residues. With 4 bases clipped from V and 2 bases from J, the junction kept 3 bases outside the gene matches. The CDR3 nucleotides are TGTGCCAGCAGTTCCGGGACAGGGCCCTACGAGCAGTACTTC. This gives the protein CASSSGTGPYEQYF.

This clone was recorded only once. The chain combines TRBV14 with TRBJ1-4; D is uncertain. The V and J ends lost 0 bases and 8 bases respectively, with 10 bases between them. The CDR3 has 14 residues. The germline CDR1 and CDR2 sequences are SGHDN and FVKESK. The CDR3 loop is CASSQDKWGEKLFF. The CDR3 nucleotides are TGTGCCAGCAGCCAAGATAAATGGGGAGAAAAACTGTTTTTT.

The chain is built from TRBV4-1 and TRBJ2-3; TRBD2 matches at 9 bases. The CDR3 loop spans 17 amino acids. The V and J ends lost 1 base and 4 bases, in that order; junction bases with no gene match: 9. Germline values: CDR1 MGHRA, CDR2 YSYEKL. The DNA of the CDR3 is TGCGCCAGCAGCCAAGTGAGCGGCGGGGGGGCATCAGATACGCAGTATTTT. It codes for CASSQVSGGGASDTQYF.